One and the same sample provided the 5 T cell receptor beta chains below, sequenced in a study of beta chain features in type 1 diabetes. General observations from the study: Moderate but significant shortening of TCRB CDR3s was recorded in all four CD4+ subsets from Type 1 diabetes patients.

Expressed TCRB transcripts got sequenced, as all isolated RNA was reverse transcribed. Assay: immunoSEQ multiplex PCR; the TCRdb copy retains only in-frame clones and omits some. Seen here are 600,000 to 700,000 clones, roughly 12% observed once, and the top ten hold about 0.02%. These receptors have no known antigen. The specimen was naive CD4+ T cells from blood. These receptors were taken from a man aged 18 to 30 with type 1 diabetes.

This CDR3 is CASSDATGLWDGYTF. In DNA form, the CDR3 reads TGTGCCAGCAGTGATGCCACAGGCCTTTGGGATGGCTACACCTTC. The chain carries TRBV25-1 and TRBJ1-2; possibly TRBD1 for D (5 bases). Germline V CDR1 and CDR2: MGHDK, SYGVNS. The CDR3 runs to 15 residues. The V and J ends lost 3 bases and 6 bases respectively, with 17 bases between them.

This clone was found a few times. The J gene is TRBJ2-1, the V gene TRBV28; 10 nucleotides match TRBD2. Germline CDR1 is MDHEN and CDR2 is SYDVKM. This CDR3 region has 16 residues. V lost 4 bases to trimming and J lost 6 bases; unmatched junction nucleotides: 9. The CDR3 DNA follows: TGTGCCAGCAGTTCACCTACTAGCGGGAAACCCAATGAGCAGTTCTTC. Translating gives CASSSPTSGKPNEQFF. Complete variable domain (other parts from reference TRBV28 and TRBJ2-1): DVKVTQSSRYLVKRTGEKVFLECVQDMDHENMFWYRQDPGLGLRLIYFSYDVKMKEKGDIPEGYSVSREKKERFSLILESASTNQTSMYLCASSSPTSGKPNEQFFGPGTRLTVL.

This chain uses TRBV6-5 with TRBJ1-2; a possible D gene is TRBD1 (5 bases). CDR3 size: 13 residues. V was clipped by 4 bases and J by 8 bases, with 14 bases between them. The germline V gene has CDR1 MNHEY and CDR2 SVGAGI. Written as DNA, the CDR3 is TGTGCCAGCAGTTTTCAGGGTAGTGGAGGCTACACCTTC. It encodes CASSFQGSGGYTF.

This clone showed up just a few times. J is TRBJ2-3 and V is TRBV5-4; D gene unclear. The CDR3 totals 11 residues. Germline loops: CDR1 SGHNT, CDR2 YYREEE (reference sequence). The V and J ends lost 4 bases and 6 bases respectively, with 6 bases between them. CDR3: CASSARDTQYF. The CDR3 region has the DNA TGTGCCAGCAGCGCGAGGGATACGCAGTATTTT.

V usage is TRBV11-2 and J usage is TRBJ2-7; perhaps TRBD1 as D (7 bases). V lost 2 bases and J 3 bases, leaving 26 bases between the germline ends. This CDR3 contains 19 residues. Germline CDR1 and CDR2: SGHAT and FQNNGV. CDR3 residues: CASSLRGAPGTAEGYEQYF. The CDR3 DNA reads as TGTGCCAGCAGCTTAAGGGGGGCCCCCGGGACAGCGGAGGGCTACGAGCAGTACTTC. Variable domain in full (rest from reference TRBV11-2 and TRBJ2-7): EAGVAQSPRYKIIEKRQSVAFWCNPISGHATLYWYQQILGQGPKLLIQFQNNGVVDDSQLPKDRFSAERLKGVDSTLKIQPAKLEDSAVYLCASSLRGAPGTAEGYEQYFGPGTRLTVT.